Following are 15 T cell receptor beta chains from one sample sequenced in a study of T cell responses to AZD1222 COVID-19 vaccine. Clones were sequenced by immunoSEQ multiplex PCR, and TCRdb holds only the in-frame ones, with some missing. The repertoire has about 160,000 clones, 80% to 90% of them found once; the top ten carry about 6.9%. This material consisted of peripheral blood, taken on day 0 of AZD1222 vaccination. These receptors were obtained from an adult in good health.

V usage is TRBV10-3 and J usage is TRBJ2-3; weak D call: TRBD2 (6 bases). This CDR3 is built from 16 residues. Germline assignment: CDR1 ENHRY and CDR2 SYGVKD. V was pared by 3 bases and J by 0 bases, with 13 bases between. In DNA form, the CDR3 reads TGTGCCATCAGTGATCGGCTTGGAGGGAGCACAGATACGCAGTATTTT. The encoded protein is CAISDRLGGSTDTQYF.

V and J are TRBV5-1 and TRBJ1-1; D possibly corresponds to TRBD1 (5 bases). V was pared by 3 bases and J by 4 bases, with 16 bases between. Looked up from germline, CDR1 is SGHRS and CDR2 is YFSETQ. The CDR3 contains 15 residues. CDR3 DNA: TGCGCCAGCAGCTCTTCCGGGACTTCACTCACTGAAGCTTTCTTT. Its translation is CASSSSGTSLTEAFF.

The rearrangement joins TRBV4-2 to TRBJ1-5; D is unresolved. The CDR3 spans 16 residues. Germline loops: CDR1 LGHNA, CDR2 YNFKEQ. V gave up 0 bases and J gave up 6 bases, with 15 bases separating them. The CDR3 loop reads CASSQESPAGGQPQHF. For the CDR3, the DNA is TGTGCCAGCAGCCAAGAGAGCCCAGCGGGCGGTCAGCCCCAGCATTTT.

V gene TRBV9 combines with J gene TRBJ2-7; 9 bases are a match to TRBD1. After removal of 3 bases from V and 5 bases from J, the junction contained 6 bases not matched to a gene. The CDR3 has 14 residues. CDR1 and CDR2 from the germline V gene are SGDLS and YYNGEE. In DNA form, the CDR3 reads TGTGCCAGCAGCGGTACAGGGGGCTTTAACGAGCAGTACTTC. Protein sequence: CASSGTGGFNEQYF.

The gene calls are TRBV10-2 and TRBJ2-7; D may be TRBD1 (5 bases). CDR3 length equals 14 residues. CDR1 WSHSY and CDR2 SAAADI come from the germline V gene. Trimming took 5 bases from V and 2 from J, leaving 13 bases between them. The DNA for the CDR3 is TGCGCCAGCAGTCCCTTAGACAGTCCCTACGAGCAGTACGTC. The encoded protein is CASSPLDSPYEQYV.

This clone was observed once. This chain links TRBV6-5 with TRBJ2-7; D gene ambiguous. Deletions cut 0 bases from V and 3 bases from J, with 6 bases between. The CDR3 extends over 13 amino acids. Germline loops: CDR1 MNHEY, CDR2 SVGAGI. In DNA, the CDR3 is TGTGCCAGCAGTTACTCGGCGAACTACGAGCAGTACTTC. Its translation is CASSYSANYEQYF.

This clone was observed a single time. J is TRBJ1-6 and V is TRBV6-1; D gene uncertain. This CDR3 region has 12 residues. Germline CDR1 reads MNHNS; CDR2 reads SASEGT. V lost 2 bases to trimming and J lost 10 bases, with 6 bases between them. The CDR3 DNA follows: TGTGCCAGCAGTGAATGGGCCTCACCCCTCCACTTT. It encodes CASSEWASPLHF.

The V call is TRBV7-3, the J call TRBJ2-1, with D perhaps TRBD1 or TRBD2 (5 bases each). CDR3 length: 12 amino acids. CDR1 is SGHTA, CDR2 FQGTGA, per germline. Trimming took off 8 bases at V and 6 bases at J, with 11 bases between the two ends. DNA of the CDR3: TGTGCCAGCGGGATTGGGGGCAATGAGCAGTTCTTC. Protein sequence: CASGIGGNEQFF.

The chain uses TRBV6-5 and TRBJ2-3, with a possible D match to TRBD2 (5 bases). CDR3 length equals 14 residues. Germline CDR1 and CDR2: MNHEY and SVGAGI. The V gene lost 11 bases and the J gene lost 2 bases, with 17 bases spanning the gap. CDR3 in DNA: TGTGCCGGCTCCATAGTGGACTTCACAGATACGCAGTATTTT. Translated: CAGSIVDFTDTQYF.

V is TRBV7-2 and J is TRBJ2-3; D gene ambiguous. Germline CDR1 is SGHTA and CDR2 is FQGNSA. This CDR3 is 12 amino acids long. Deletions cut 4 bases from V and 5 bases from J, with 7 bases between. CDR3 nucleotide sequence: TGTGCCAGCAGCTCCCAAGAAGATACGCAGTATTTT. It specifies CASSSQEDTQYF.

A few counts support this clone. This chain connects TRBV19 to TRBJ1-1; 7 bases match TRBD1. With 6 bases clipped from V and 1 base from J, the junction kept 2 bases outside the gene matches. The CDR3 is 13 residues long. Germline V gives CDR1 LNHDA, CDR2 SQIVND (reference sequence). The CDR3 nucleotides are TGTGCCAGTAGGAGGACAGGGAACACTGAAGCTTTCTTT. Encoded protein: CASRRTGNTEAFF.

The chain is built from TRBV6-5 and TRBJ1-6; no clear D. Between the trimmed V and J ends, which lost 2 bases and 3 bases, there was a span of 11 bases. CDR1 is MNHEY, CDR2 SVGAGI, per germline. This CDR3 contains 16 residues. Here the CDR3 reads CASSYGREGYNSPLHF. CDR3 DNA: TGTGCCAGCAGTTACGGTAGGGAAGGCTATAATTCACCCCTCCACTTT.

The chain combines TRBV4-2 with TRBJ1-2; D remains ambiguous. V shed 0 bases and J shed 8 bases, with 16 bases lying between them. This CDR3 has 15 amino acids. Germline CDR1 LGHNA, CDR2 YNFKEQ. The CDR3 region is CASSQDRADYGGYTF. The CDR3 bases are TGTGCCAGCAGCCAAGATCGGGCGGATTATGGCGGCTACACCTTC.

The chain couples TRBV5-4 to TRBJ2-4; TRBD1 aligns across 9 bases. J lost 3 bases, V lost 7 bases, and 2 bases had no gene match. CDR3 length: 13 amino acids. Germline-derived CDR1 and CDR2 are SGHNT and YYREEE (reference sequence). The CDR3 sequence is CASGTGNKNIQYF. CDR3 DNA sequence: TGTGCCAGCGGGACAGGGAACAAAAACATTCAGTACTTC.

This chain uses TRBV5-1 with TRBJ2-5; a weak D match, TRBD1 (6 bases). The CDR3 is made up of 15 amino acids. The germline gives CDR1 SGHRS, CDR2 YFSETQ. V was shortened by 0 bases and J by 5 bases, with 14 bases between the two germline ends. The CDR3 protein is CASSLESGVWETQYF. The CDR3 DNA sequence: TGCGCCAGCAGCTTGGAATCAGGGGTTTGGGAGACCCAGTACTTC.